The 21 T cell receptor beta chains reported below all come from one sample, sequenced in a study of low-dose radiotherapy and immunotherapy resistance in tumors (dated by TCRdb to the early 2020s). The reads were generated on an Illumina HiSeq 2500. First-strand cDNA was synthesized using Superscript III and a set of TRAV- and TRBV-specific primers, so that both TCRalpha and TCRbeta chains were covered. A roughly 22-cycle PCR with Phusion amplified the TCRs, pairing a constant-region primer with the adapter that was attached to the V primers. TCRdb applied fastp at Q25 and MiXCR to the public reads, then kept only in-frame beta chains. Entries are consolidated by CDR3 protein sequence, retaining the most common genes and DNA. The sample contains more than 50,000 distinct CDR3 sequences, about 23% of them found a single time. Of the sample, 6.7% is held by the ten largest clones. The time point label for this specimen denotes: after trial treatment. The sample's treatment or condition label, decoded: LDRT plus nivolumab, ipilimumab, low-dose cyclophosphamide and aspirin (RACIN trial).

The input for sequencing was PBMCs, taken after low-dose radiotherapy plus immunotherapy. These receptors were obtained from a male donor with prostate cancer.

This clonotype was recorded once. The rearrangement links TRBV6-7 to TRBJ2-5; the match to TRBD1 covers 7 bases. TRBV6-7 is placed among ORFs of uncertain function. This CDR3 has 13 amino acids. The V segment lost 6 bases and the J segment 2 bases; nucleotides outside the gene matches: 3. CDR3 protein: CASRRGQQETQYF. CDR3 sequence (DNA): TGTGCCAGCAGGAGGGGACAGCAAGAGACCCAGTACTTC.

This clonotype was counted many times. The chain recombines TRBV7-2 with TRBJ1-5; TRBD1 might be the D (5 bases). The CDR3 runs 13 residues. The V and J ends lost 7 bases and 7 bases respectively, with 14 bases between them. Germline V lookup: CDR1 SGHTA, CDR2 FQGNSA. The CDR3 sequence is CASTQGGRQPQHF. The CDR3 DNA sequence: TGTGCCAGCACCCAGGGAGGTCGACAGCCCCAGCATTTT.

This clonotype was counted ten times or more. This sequence joins TRBV6-2 or TRBV6-3 and TRBJ2-5; D ambiguous. This CDR3 has 13 amino acids. The V gene's germline CDR1 is MNHEY and CDR2 SVGEGT. V was shortened by 3 bases and J by 5 bases, with 10 bases between the two germline ends. The CDR3 region has the DNA TGTGCCAGCAGTTATGAGATTGGGGAGACCCAGTACTTC. As protein: CASSYEIGETQYF.

Ten or more counts support this clonotype. V is TRBV6-2 or TRBV6-3 and J is TRBJ2-5, with no clear D. CDR1 is MNHEY and CDR2 is SVGEGT in the germline V gene. CDR3 size: 13 residues. V was clipped by 6 bases and J by 3 bases, with 11 bases between them. The CDR3 DNA follows: TGTGCCAGCAGCCACGGCCTGGAAGAGACCCAGTACTTC. Translating it yields CASSHGLEETQYF.

This clonotype was observed at least ten times. The chain carries TRBV29-1 and TRBJ2-2, with D perhaps matching TRBD2 (5 bases). Trimming stripped 5 bases from V and 2 bases from J, with 15 bases between. The CDR3 is 15 residues long. Per the germline V gene, CDR1 is SQVTM and CDR2 is ANQGSEA. In DNA, the CDR3 is TGCAGCGTTCTTGGTACCGGAGGAAACACCGGGGAGCTGTTTTTT. It codes for CSVLGTGGNTGELFF.

At least ten counts were recorded for this clonotype. The J gene is TRBJ2-1, the V gene TRBV5-1; TRBD2 matches at 8 bases. The V gene end was trimmed by 4 bases and the J gene end by 8 bases; junction bases not matched to a gene: 11. CDR1 is SGHRS, CDR2 YFSETQ, per germline. CDR3 length: 15 residues. The CDR3 region has the DNA TGCGCCAGCAGCGTCCGACTAGCGAGTGGCGATGAGCAGTTCTTC. It translates to CASSVRLASGDEQFF.

The chain joins TRBV18 to TRBJ1-5; D is perhaps TRBD1 (5 bases). This CDR3 spans 16 amino acids. V lost 2 bases and J lost 3, with 14 bases in between. Germline V lookup: CDR1 KGHSH, CDR2 LQKENI. The chain's CDR3 is CASSPGGGGTNQPQHF. The DNA for the CDR3 is TGTGCCAGCTCACCAGGTGGGGGGGGGACCAATCAGCCCCAGCATTTT.

This clonotype was found many times. The chain couples TRBV15 to TRBJ2-7; no clear D. This CDR3 spans 14 amino acids. Germline-derived CDR1 and CDR2 are LNHNV and YYDKDF (reference sequence). Trimming stripped 3 bases from V and 6 bases from J, with 15 bases between. CDR3 sequence: CATSSTPSALEQYF. The CDR3 DNA reads as TGTGCCACCAGCAGTACCCCTTCGGCGCTCGAGCAGTACTTC.

In this sample, this clonotype turned up many times. The V call is TRBV2, the J call TRBJ2-5, with 8 bases lining up with TRBD2. V was clipped by 2 bases and J by 2 bases; unmatched bases: 4. Germline lookup yields CDR1 SNHLY and CDR2 FYNNEI. The CDR3 covers 15 residues. CDR3 nucleotides: TGTGCCAGCAGTGAACTAGCGGGCCCTCAAGAGACCCAGTACTTC. It specifies CASSELAGPQETQYF.

This clonotype showed up many times. The V and J genes are TRBV15 and TRBJ2-2; D perhaps matches TRBD2 (6 bases). Germline V gene lookup returns CDR1 LNHNV and CDR2 YYDKDF (reference sequence). Deletions cut 1 base from V and 6 bases from J, with 18 bases between. This CDR3 has 17 amino acids. In DNA, the CDR3 is TGTGCCACCAGCAGAGGGGGAATTACGGGGGACGCCGGGGAGCTGTTTTTT. Translation gives CATSRGGITGDAGELFF.

This clonotype was observed at least ten times. This chain links TRBV20-1 with TRBJ2-7, with a weak D call TRBD1 (5 bases). The germline V gene has CDR1 DFQATT and CDR2 SNEGSKA (reference sequence). The length of the CDR3 is 12 residues. V was cut by 6 bases and J by 6 bases, with 15 bases left in between. CDR3 bases: TGCAGTGCAACGACAGAGTTGAGCGAGCAGTACTTC. The encoded protein is CSATTELSEQYF.

This clonotype was seen many times. The chain uses TRBV29-1 and TRBJ1-1; D may be TRBD1 (5 bases). This CDR3 spans 16 amino acids. Germline CDR1 reads SQVTM; CDR2 reads ANQGSEA. Trimming cost V 2 bases and J 5 bases, with 21 bases left between them. This CDR3 reads CSVEKSGVCIRTEAFF. The CDR3 DNA reads TGCAGCGTTGAAAAATCGGGGGTTTGCATCAGGACTGAAGCTTTCTTT.

This clonotype was counted many times. This chain links TRBV2 with TRBJ2-2, with a possible D match to TRBD2 (5 bases). Germline assignment: CDR1 SNHLY and CDR2 FYNNEI. The CDR3 is 14 amino acids. The ends were cut back, 2 bases at V and 7 bases at J, with 11 bases in the middle. CDR3 DNA: TGTGCCAGCAGTGAACTGCGGGCGGGCGGGGAGCTGTTTTTT. Translation gives CASSELRAGGELFF.

This clonotype was counted at least ten times. V usage is TRBV7-6 and J usage is TRBJ1-6, with TRBD1 identical over 7 bases. The J segment lost 7 bases and the V segment lost 4 bases, leaving 7 bases of the junction unmatched. Per the germline V gene, CDR1 is SGHVS and CDR2 is FNYEAQ. The CDR3 has 15 amino acids. This CDR3 reads CASSSGQAGNSPLHF. CDR3 nucleotide sequence: TGTGCCAGCAGCTCCGGACAGGCTGGGAATTCACCCCTCCACTTT.

This clonotype was observed a single time. The likely explanation is a read error, given a far larger clone one base away. This chain links TRBV6-5 with TRBJ2-3; D is undetermined. Between the trimmed V and J ends, which lost 5 bases and 4 bases, there was a span of 16 bases. The CDR3 totals 15 residues. CDR1 and CDR2 (germline): MNHEY, SVGAGI. CDR3 bases: TGTGCCAGCAGTACCTCACGCCCCGGCGCAGATACGCAGTATTTT. Translating it yields CASSTSRPGADTQYF.

On this clonotype itself: A read error is likely here: a far larger clone is one base away. The chain links TRBV9 to TRBJ2-7; D tentatively reads TRBD1 or TRBD2 (6 bases each). This CDR3 region has 14 residues. Per germline, CDR1 SGDLS and CDR2 YYNGEE. V gave up 0 bases and J gave up 7 bases, with 14 bases separating them. The CDR3 DNA reads TGTGCCAGCAGCGTAGACGGGGGCCTCAATGAGCAGTACTTC. As protein: CASSVDGGLNEQYF.

This clonotype was counted at least ten times. The chain links TRBV20-1 to TRBJ2-3, with unresolved D. V was clipped by 1 base and J by 2 bases, with 10 bases between them. CDR1 and CDR2 from the germline V gene are DFQATT and SNEGSKA (reference sequence). This CDR3 has 14 residues. Here the CDR3 reads CSARGTRTTDTQYF. Here the CDR3 DNA reads TGCAGTGCTAGAGGGACCCGCACCACAGATACGCAGTATTTT.

In its sample, this clonotype was seen a few times. A far larger clone is off by one base, so a read error is likely. V usage is TRBV6-2 or TRBV6-3 and J usage is TRBJ1-3; the D gene is possibly TRBD1 (5 bases). Germline V gene sequence: CDR1 MNHEY, CDR2 SVGEGT. The length of the CDR3 is 13 residues. The CDR3 loop reads CAGRAGGGNTIYF. The CDR3, as DNA: TGTGCCGGCAGGGCTGGGGGGGGAAACACCATATATTTT.

Points on this clonotype: This likely traces to a read error, being one base from a far larger clone. V gene TRBV10-2 combines with J gene TRBJ2-7; the match to TRBD2 covers 9 bases. Germline-derived CDR1 and CDR2 are WSHSY and SAAADI. V dropped 6 bases and J dropped 7; count of bases not matched to a gene: 13. This CDR3 is built from 15 residues. CDR3 in DNA: TGCGCCAGCAGGGTCGGTAGTAGCGGGAGCCATGAGCAGTACTTC. Translation gives CASRVGSSGSHEQYF.

This clonotype appeared many times. CDR3 nucleotide sequence: TGTGCCAGCAGCTTGGAATCCCGGACCGATGGGACCCAGTACTTC. It encodes CASSLESRTDGTQYF. The chain has TRBV13 and TRBJ2-5, with no clear D. CDR1 and CDR2 (germline): PRHDT, FYEKMQ (reference sequence). This CDR3 has 15 residues. V was cut by 3 bases and J by 7 bases, with 18 bases left in between.

This clonotype was counted many times. At one end the junction does not follow the germline gene, possibly because of a read error. The chain carries TRBV5-6 and TRBJ1-5; tentative D call: TRBD1 (6 bases). CDR1 and CDR2 (germline): SGHDT, YYEEEE. The CDR3 loop spans 12 amino acids. CDR3 in DNA: TGTGCCAGCAGGTACCGGGTGGGGGGGCGAGGTTTT. The encoded protein is CASRYRVGGRGF.